This TCR beta chain was sequenced for a study of T cell repertoires in cytomegalovirus infection. Study background: The study used recently identified HLA-C-restricted and well-studied HLA-B-restricted CMV epitopes. From public TCR beta signatures came an indication of both CMV infection and matching HLA type. Study observations and caveats: What dominated the ex vivo response were HLA-C-restricted CMV-specific TCR beta clonotypes. Cumulated frequencies of public TCR beta families served to identify carriers of CMV plus the relevant HLA.

The CDR3 runs 14 residues. Trimming cost V 2 bases and J 2 bases, with 10 bases left between them. The germline gives CDR1 SQVTM, CDR2 ANQGSEA. Only a few counts were recorded for this clonotype. Its antigen is still unknown. TCRdb redid the calling of the reads with MiXCR, one entry per CDR3 protein. The sample has 45,000 to 55,000 distinct CDR3 sequences; around 21% are singletons. This chain links TRBV29-1 with TRBJ1-3, with a tentative D call TRBD1 (6 bases). The sequence was collected from a human donor in good health (CMV status not recorded). Some clones in this sample may be carry-over from other donors' samples. Sequenced material: CD8+ T cells from cultured PBMCs, taken from culture after CMV antigen stimulation. This CDR3 reads CSVESGTTGNTIYF. The CDR3 bases are TGCAGCGTTGAATCCGGGACAACTGGAAACACCATATATTTT.